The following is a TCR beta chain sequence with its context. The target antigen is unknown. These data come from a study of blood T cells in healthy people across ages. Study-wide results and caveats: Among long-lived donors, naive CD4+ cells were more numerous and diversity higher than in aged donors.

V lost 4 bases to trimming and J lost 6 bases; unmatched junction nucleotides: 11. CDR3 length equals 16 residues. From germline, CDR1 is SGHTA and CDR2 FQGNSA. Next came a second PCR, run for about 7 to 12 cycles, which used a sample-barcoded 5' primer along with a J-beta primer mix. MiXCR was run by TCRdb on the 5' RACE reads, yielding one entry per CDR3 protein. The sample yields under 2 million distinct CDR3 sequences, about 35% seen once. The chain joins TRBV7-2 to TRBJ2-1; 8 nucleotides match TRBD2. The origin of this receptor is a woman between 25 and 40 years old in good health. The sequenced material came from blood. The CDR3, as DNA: TGTGCCAGCAGCTCCCGAAAGCGGGGGTCTGGCAATGAGCAGTTCTTC. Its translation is CASSSRKRGSGNEQFF.